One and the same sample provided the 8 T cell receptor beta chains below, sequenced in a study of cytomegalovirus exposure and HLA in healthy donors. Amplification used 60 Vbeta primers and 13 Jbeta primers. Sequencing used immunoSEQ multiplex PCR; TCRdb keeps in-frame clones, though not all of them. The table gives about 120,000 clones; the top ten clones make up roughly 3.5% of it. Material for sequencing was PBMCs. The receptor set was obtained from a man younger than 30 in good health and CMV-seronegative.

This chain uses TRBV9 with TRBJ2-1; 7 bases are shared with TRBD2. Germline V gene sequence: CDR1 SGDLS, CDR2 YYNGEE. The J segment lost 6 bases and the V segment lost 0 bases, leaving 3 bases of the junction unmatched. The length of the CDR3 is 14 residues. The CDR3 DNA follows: TGTGCCAGCAGCGTAGGGGGGACTACCAATGAGCAGTTCTTC. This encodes CASSVGGTTNEQFF.

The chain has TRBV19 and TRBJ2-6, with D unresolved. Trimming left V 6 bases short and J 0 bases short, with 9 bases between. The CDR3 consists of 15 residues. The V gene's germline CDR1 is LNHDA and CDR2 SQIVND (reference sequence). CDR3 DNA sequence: TGTGCCAGTAGCCAACACCGCTCTGGGGCCAACGTCCTGACTTTC. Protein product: CASSQHRSGANVLTF.

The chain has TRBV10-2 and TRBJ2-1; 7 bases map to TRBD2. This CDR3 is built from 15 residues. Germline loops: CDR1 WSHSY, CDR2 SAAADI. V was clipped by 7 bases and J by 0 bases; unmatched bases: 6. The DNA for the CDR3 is TGCGCCAGCAAAATTAAGCGGGACTCCTACAATGAGCAGTTCTTC. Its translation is CASKIKRDSYNEQFF.

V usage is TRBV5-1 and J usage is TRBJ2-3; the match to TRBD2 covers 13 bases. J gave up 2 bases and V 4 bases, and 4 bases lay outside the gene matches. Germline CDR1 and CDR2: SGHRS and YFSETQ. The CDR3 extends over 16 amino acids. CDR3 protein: CASSKGTSGNTDTQYF. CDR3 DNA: TGCGCCAGCAGCAAAGGGACTAGCGGGAACACAGATACGCAGTATTTT.

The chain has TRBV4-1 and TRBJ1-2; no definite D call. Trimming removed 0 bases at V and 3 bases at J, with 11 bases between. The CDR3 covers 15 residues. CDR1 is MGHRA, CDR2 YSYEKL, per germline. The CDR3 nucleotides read TGCGCCAGCAGCCAAGAGAGGTTAGGAGACTATGGCTACACCTTC. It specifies CASSQERLGDYGYTF.

The CDR3, as DNA: TGTGCCAGCAGCCAGACTAGCCTAACCTCCTACGAGCAGTACTTC. It yields the protein CASSQTSLTSYEQYF. The V gene is TRBV2, the J gene TRBJ2-7, with 7 bases that match TRBD2. The V gene end was trimmed by 6 bases and the J gene end by 0 bases; junction bases not matched to a gene: 8. The germline V gene encodes CDR1 SNHLY and CDR2 FYNNEI. The CDR3 is made up of 15 amino acids.

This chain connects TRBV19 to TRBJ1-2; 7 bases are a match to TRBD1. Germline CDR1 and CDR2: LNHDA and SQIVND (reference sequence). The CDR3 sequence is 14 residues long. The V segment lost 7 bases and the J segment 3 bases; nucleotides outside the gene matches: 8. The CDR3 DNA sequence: TGTGCCAGTAACTACAGGGGCGCACACTATGGCTACACCTTC. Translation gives CASNYRGAHYGYTF.

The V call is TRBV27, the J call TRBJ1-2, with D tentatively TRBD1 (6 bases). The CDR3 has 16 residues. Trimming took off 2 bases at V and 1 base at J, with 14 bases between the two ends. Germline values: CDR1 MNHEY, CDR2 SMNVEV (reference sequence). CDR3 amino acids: CASSLRRQDNNYGYTF. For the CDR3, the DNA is TGTGCCAGCAGTTTACGGAGACAGGACAATAACTATGGCTACACCTTC.